This TCR beta chain stems from a study of tissue T cells after allogeneic stem cell transplantation. Findings and limits, study-wide: Blood and spleen captured only part of the tissue TCR repertoire.

Steroid-refractory graft-versus-host disease after allogeneic hematopoietic cell transplant qualified adults for prospective research-autopsy enrollment. Gastrointestinal graft-versus-host disease was present in all patients, each treated with several therapy lines. Autopsy tissues included GI tract, liver, skin and lymphoid organs. The V gene's germline CDR1 is SEHNR and CDR2 FQNEAQ (reference sequence). The V end was cut by 5 bases, the J end by 0 bases, with 10 bases between. The CDR3 is 14 residues long. Clones were sequenced by immunoSEQ multiplex PCR, and TCRdb holds only the in-frame ones, with some missing. The table lists thousands of clones, around 80% of them singletons. In the case of this clone: Its matching antigen is unknown.

V usage is TRBV7-9 and J usage is TRBJ1-1; TRBD1 is a possible D gene (6 bases). The input for sequencing was esophageal tissue, taken at autopsy. This TCR was sampled from a male patient older than 55 with steroid-refractory graft-versus-host disease after an allogeneic stem cell transplant. T cells may partly derive from the graft donor. The CDR3 DNA reads TGTGCCAGCAGCCAAACAGGGATGAACACTGAAGCTTTCTTT. This sequence encodes CASSQTGMNTEAFF.